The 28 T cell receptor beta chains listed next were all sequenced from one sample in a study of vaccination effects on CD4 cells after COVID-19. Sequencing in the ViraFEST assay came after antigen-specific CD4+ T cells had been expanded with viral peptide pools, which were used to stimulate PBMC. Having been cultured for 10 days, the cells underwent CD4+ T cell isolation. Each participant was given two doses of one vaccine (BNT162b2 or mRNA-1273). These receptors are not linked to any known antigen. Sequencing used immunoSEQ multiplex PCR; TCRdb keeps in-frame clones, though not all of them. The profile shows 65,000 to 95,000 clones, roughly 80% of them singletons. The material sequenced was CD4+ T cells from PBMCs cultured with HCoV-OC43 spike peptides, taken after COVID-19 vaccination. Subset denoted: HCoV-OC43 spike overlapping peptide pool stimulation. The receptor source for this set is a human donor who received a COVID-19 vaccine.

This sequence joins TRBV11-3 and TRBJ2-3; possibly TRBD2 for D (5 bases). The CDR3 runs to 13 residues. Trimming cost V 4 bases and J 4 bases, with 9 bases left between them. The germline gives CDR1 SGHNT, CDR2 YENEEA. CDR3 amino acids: CASSSERADTQYF. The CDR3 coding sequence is TGTGCCAGCAGCTCAGAGAGGGCAGATACGCAGTATTTT.

The CDR3 nucleotides are TGTGCCAGCAGCTTGGGGCTAGCGGGGTACAATGAGCAGTTCTTC. It translates to CASSLGLAGYNEQFF. The chain joins TRBV5-8 to TRBJ2-1; 9 bases are a match to TRBD2. The germline gives CDR1 SGHTS, CDR2 YDEGEE. The V and J ends lost 0 bases and 4 bases, in that order; junction bases with no gene match: 2. This CDR3 is built from 15 residues.

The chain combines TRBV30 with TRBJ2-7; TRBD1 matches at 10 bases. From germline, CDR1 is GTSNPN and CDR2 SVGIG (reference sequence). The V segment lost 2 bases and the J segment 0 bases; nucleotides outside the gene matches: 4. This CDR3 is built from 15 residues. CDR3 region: CAWSPDRGSSYEQYV. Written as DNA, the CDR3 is TGTGCCTGGAGTCCGGACAGGGGGAGCTCCTACGAGCAGTACGTC.

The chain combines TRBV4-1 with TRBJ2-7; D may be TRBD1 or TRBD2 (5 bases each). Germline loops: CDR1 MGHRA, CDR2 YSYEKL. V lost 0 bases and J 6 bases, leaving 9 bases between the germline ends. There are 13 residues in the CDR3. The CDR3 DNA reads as TGCGCCAGCAGCCAAGAGGCCGGGACCGAGCAGTACGTC. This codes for CASSQEAGTEQYV.

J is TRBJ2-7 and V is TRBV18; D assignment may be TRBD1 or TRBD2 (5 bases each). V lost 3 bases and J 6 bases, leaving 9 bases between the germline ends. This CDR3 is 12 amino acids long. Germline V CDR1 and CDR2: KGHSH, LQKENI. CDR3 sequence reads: CASSPGPREQYV. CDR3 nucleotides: TGTGCCAGCTCACCGGGACCTCGCGAGCAGTACGTC.

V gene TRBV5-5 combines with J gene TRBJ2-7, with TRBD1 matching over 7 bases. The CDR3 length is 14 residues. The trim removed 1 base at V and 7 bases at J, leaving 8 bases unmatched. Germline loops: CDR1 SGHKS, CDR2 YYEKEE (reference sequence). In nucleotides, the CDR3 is TGTGCCAGCAGCTTGTCCAGTGCAGGGGGTGAGCAGTACGTC. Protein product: CASSLSSAGGEQYV.

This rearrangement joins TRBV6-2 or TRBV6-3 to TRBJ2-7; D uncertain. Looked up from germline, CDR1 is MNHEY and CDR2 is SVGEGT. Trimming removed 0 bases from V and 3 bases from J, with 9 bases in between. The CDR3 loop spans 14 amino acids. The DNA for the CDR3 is TGTGCCAGCAGTTACTCGAGCAGTTACTACGAGCAGTACGTC. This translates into CASSYSSSYYEQYV.

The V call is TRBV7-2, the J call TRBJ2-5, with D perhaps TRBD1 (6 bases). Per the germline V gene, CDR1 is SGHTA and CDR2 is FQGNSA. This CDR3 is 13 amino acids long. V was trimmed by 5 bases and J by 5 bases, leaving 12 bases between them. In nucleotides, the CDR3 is TGTGCCAGCAGCGGCAGCCAGGGGGAGACCCAGTACTTC. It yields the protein CASSGSQGETQYF.

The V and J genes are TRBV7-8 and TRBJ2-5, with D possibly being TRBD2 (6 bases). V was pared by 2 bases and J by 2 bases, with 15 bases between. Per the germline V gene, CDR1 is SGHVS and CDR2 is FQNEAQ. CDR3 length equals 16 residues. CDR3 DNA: TGTGCCAGCAGCTTAAGGGGTGGGGGGAATCAAGAGACCCAGTACTTC. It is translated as CASSLRGGGNQETQYF.

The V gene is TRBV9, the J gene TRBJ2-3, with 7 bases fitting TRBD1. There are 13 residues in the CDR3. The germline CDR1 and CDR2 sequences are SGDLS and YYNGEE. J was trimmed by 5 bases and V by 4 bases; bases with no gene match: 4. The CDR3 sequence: CASSPRGRDTQYF. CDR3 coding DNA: TGTGCCAGCAGCCCGAGGGGGCGAGATACGCAGTATTTT.

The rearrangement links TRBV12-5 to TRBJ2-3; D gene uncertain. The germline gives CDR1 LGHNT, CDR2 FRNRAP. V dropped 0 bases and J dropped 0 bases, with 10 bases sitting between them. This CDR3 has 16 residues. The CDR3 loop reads CASGLVLGTSTDTQYF. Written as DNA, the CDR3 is TGTGCTAGTGGTTTGGTACTCGGAACTAGCACAGATACGCAGTATTTT. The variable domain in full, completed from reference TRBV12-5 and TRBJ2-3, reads DARVTQTPRHKVTEMGQEVTMRCQPILGHNTVFWYRQTMMQGLELLAYFRNRAPLDDSGMPKDRFSAEMPDATLATLKIQPSEPRDSAVYFCASGLVLGTSTDTQYFGPGTRLTVL.

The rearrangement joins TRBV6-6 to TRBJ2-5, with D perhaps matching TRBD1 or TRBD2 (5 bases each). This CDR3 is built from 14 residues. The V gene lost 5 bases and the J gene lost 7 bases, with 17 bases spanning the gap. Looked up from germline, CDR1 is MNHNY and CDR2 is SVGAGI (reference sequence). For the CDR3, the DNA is TGTGCCAGCAGTAATGCCGGGACGCTGGGGACCCAGTACTTC. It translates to CASSNAGTLGTQYF.

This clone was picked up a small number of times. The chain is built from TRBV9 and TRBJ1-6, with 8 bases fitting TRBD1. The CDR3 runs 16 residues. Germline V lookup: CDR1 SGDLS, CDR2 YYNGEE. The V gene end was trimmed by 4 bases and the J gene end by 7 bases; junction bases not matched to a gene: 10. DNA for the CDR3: TGTGCCAGCAGCCTAAAGGGAGGACAGGGAAATTCACCCCTCCACTTT. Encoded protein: CASSLKGGQGNSPLHF.

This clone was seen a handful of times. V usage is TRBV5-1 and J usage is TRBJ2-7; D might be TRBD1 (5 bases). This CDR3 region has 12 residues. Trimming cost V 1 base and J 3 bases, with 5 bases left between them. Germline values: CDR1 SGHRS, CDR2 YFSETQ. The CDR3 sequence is CASSLQGYEQYV. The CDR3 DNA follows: TGCGCCAGCAGCTTGCAGGGCTACGAGCAGTACGTC.

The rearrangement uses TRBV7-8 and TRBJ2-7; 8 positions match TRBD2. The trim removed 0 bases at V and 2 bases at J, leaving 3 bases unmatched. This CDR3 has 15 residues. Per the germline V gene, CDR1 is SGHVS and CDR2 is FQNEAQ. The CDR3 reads CASSLASGGAYEQYV. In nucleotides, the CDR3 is TGTGCCAGCAGCTTAGCCAGCGGGGGAGCCTACGAGCAGTACGTC.

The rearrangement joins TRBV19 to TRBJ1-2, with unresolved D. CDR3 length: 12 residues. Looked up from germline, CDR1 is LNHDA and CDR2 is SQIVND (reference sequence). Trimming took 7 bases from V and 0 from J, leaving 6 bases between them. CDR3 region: CASIDTNYGYTF. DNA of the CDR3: TGTGCCAGTATCGACACTAACTATGGCTACACCTTC.

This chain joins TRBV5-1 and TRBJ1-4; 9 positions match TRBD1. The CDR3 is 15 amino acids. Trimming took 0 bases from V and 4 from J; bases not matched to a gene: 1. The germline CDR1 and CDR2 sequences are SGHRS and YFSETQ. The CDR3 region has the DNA TGCGCCAGCAGCTTGGGGGACAGGGATAATGAAAAACTGTTTTTT. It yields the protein CASSLGDRDNEKLFF.

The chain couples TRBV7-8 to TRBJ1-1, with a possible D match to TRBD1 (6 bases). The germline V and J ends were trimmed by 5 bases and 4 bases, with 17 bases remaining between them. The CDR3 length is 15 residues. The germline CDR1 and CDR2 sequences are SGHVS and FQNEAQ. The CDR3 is CASSRERGFVTEAFF. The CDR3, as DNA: TGTGCCAGCAGCCGAGAGAGGGGGTTCGTCACTGAAGCTTTCTTT.

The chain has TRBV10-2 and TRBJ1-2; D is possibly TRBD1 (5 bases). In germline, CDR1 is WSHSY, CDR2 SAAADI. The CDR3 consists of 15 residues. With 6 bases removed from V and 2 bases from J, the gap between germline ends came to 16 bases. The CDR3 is CASRVVVRDNYGYTF. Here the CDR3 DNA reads TGCGCCAGCAGGGTAGTGGTCAGGGACAACTATGGCTACACCTTC.

The CDR3 coding sequence is TGTGCCAGCACCGCAGGTAGAAGGACCTACAATGAGCAGTTCTTC. It yields the protein CASTAGRRTYNEQFF. The chain combines TRBV28 with TRBJ2-1; D gene uncertain. CDR1 MDHEN and CDR2 SYDVKM come from the germline V gene. V shed 7 bases and J shed 2 bases, with 15 bases lying between them. CDR3 length equals 15 residues.

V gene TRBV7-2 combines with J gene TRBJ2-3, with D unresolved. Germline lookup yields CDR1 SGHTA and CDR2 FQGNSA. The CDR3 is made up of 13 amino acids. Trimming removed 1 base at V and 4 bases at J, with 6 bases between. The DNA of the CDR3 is TGTGCCAGCAGCTTAGGTCCAGCAGATACGCAGTATTTT. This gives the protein CASSLGPADTQYF.

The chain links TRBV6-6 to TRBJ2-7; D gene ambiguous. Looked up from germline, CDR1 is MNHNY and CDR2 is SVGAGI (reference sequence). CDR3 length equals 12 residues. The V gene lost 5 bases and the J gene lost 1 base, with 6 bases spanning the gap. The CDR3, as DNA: TGTGCCAGCAGTCACACGTCCTACGAGCAGTACGTC. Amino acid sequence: CASSHTSYEQYV.

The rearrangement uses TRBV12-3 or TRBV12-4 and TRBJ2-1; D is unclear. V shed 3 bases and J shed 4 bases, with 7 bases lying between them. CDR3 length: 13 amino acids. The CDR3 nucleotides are TGTGCCAGCAGTTTTTCCCTTTACAATGAGCAGTTCTTC. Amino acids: CASSFSLYNEQFF.

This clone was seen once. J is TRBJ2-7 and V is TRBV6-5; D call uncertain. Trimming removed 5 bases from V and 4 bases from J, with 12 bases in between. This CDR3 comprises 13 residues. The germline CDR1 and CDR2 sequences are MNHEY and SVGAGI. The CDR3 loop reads CASSPRDSYEQYV. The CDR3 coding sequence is TGTGCCAGCAGTCCTAGAGACTCTTACGAGCAGTACGTC.

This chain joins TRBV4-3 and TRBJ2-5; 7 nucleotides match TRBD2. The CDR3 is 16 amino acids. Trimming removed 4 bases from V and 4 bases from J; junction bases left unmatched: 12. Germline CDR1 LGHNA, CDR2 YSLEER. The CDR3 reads CASSPRVASGGETQYF. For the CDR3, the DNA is TGCGCCAGCAGCCCCCGGGTCGCTAGCGGAGGAGAGACCCAGTACTTC.

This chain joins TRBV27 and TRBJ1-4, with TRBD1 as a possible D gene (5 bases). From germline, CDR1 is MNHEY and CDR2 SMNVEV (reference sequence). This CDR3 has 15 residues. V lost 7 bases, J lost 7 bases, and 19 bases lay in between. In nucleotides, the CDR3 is TGTGCCAGCACCTCTTTAAGGCTGGGGGGTGAAAAACTGTTTTTT. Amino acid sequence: CASTSLRLGGEKLFF.

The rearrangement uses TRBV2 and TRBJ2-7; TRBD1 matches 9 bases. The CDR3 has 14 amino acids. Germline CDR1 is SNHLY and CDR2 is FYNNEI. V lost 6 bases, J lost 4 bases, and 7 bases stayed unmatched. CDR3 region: CASRPGTGFYEQYV. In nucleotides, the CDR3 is TGTGCCAGCAGGCCCGGGACAGGGTTTTACGAGCAGTACGTC.

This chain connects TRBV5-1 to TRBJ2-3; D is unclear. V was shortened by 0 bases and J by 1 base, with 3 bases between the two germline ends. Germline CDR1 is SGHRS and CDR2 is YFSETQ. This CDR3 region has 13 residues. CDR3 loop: CASSLDGTDTQYF. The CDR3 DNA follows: TGCGCCAGCAGCTTGGATGGCACAGATACGCAGTATTTT.